These 18 T cell receptor beta chains came from one sample sequenced in a study of early T cells in non-severe SARS-CoV-2 infection. Via MiXCR, TCRdb re-called the 5' RACE reads, giving one row per CDR3 protein. The sample includes roughly 35,000 distinct CDR3 sequences, just under 4% seen only once; the top ten take 9% to 10%. The specimen was whole blood. These TCRs come from an adult who was a healthcare worker with PCR-confirmed SARS-CoV-2 infection or an uninfected control (not recorded which).

This clonotype was seen repeatedly, ten times or more. The chain links TRBV27 to TRBJ2-1; D possibly corresponds to TRBD2 (5 bases). Trimming pared 2 bases from V and 3 bases from J, leaving 8 bases between. CDR3 length equals 14 residues. Germline V gives CDR1 MNHEY, CDR2 SMNVEV (reference sequence). CDR3 loop: CASSLEAGYNEQFF. In DNA form, the CDR3 reads TGTGCCAGCAGTTTAGAGGCGGGCTACAATGAGCAGTTCTTC.

This clonotype was seen at least ten times. The genes are TRBV28 and TRBJ1-1; no firm D call. Deletions cut 6 bases from V and 5 bases from J, with 10 bases between. The CDR3 extends over 12 amino acids. The germline V gene encodes CDR1 MDHEN and CDR2 SYDVKM. In nucleotides, the CDR3 is TGTGCCAGCAGCCCCCCCGAAACTGAAGCTTTCTTT. It specifies CASSPPETEAFF.

This clonotype was picked up many times. The chain employs TRBV7-6 and TRBJ2-5, with D perhaps TRBD2 (6 bases). This CDR3 contains 15 residues. Germline V lookup: CDR1 SGHVS, CDR2 FNYEAQ. V was pared by 2 bases and J by 0 bases, with 10 bases between. The CDR3 coding sequence is TGTGCCAGCAGCTTAAGGGGAGGATACCAAGAGACCCAGTACTTC. Translated: CASSLRGGYQETQYF.

The sample holds many counts of this clonotype. The chain uses TRBV6-1 and TRBJ2-2; 13 bases are a match to TRBD2. Losses at the gene ends were 4 bases for V and 1 base for J; bases not matched to a gene: 0. Germline CDR1 reads MNHNS; CDR2 reads SASEGT. This CDR3 has 16 residues. DNA for the CDR3: TGTGCCAGCAGTGGACTAGCGGGAGGGAACACCGGGGAGCTGTTTTTT. Protein product: CASSGLAGGNTGELFF.

This clonotype appeared many times. This chain joins TRBV18 and TRBJ1-1; 8 bases match TRBD1. The CDR3 is 17 residues long. The J segment lost 0 bases and the V segment lost 5 bases, leaving 11 bases of the junction unmatched. The germline CDR1 and CDR2 sequences are KGHSH and LQKENI. The CDR3 region is CASSSRQGRELNTEAFF. CDR3 nucleotide sequence: TGTGCCAGCTCATCCCGACAGGGGCGAGAGTTGAACACTGAAGCTTTCTTT.

This clonotype was recorded many times. The J gene is TRBJ2-1, the V gene TRBV7-2; 9 bases are a match to TRBD2. J was trimmed by 7 bases and V by 1 base; bases with no gene match: 5. The germline V gene encodes CDR1 SGHTA and CDR2 FQGNSA. The CDR3 covers 15 residues. The CDR3 coding sequence is TGTGCCAGCAGCTTAGTAGCGGGAGAATGGAATGAGCAGTTCTTC. Its protein product is CASSLVAGEWNEQFF. Looking up the rest from reference TRBV7-2 and TRBJ2-1 gives the full variable domain: GAGVSQSPSNKVTEKGKDVELRCDPISGHTALYWYRQSLGQGLEFLIYFQGNSAPDKSGLPSDRFSAERTGGSVSTLTIQRTQQEDSAVYLCASSLVAGEWNEQFFGPGTRLTVL.

This clonotype has at least ten counts. This chain uses TRBV20-1 with TRBJ1-3; no clear D gene. Germline CDR1 reads DFQATT; CDR2 reads SNEGSKA (reference sequence). Trimming took off 1 base at V and 0 bases at J, with 10 bases between the two ends. The CDR3 sequence is 15 residues long. The DNA for the CDR3 is TGCAGTGCTAGAGGACGGATCCACTCTGGAAACACCATATATTTT. Translated: CSARGRIHSGNTIYF.

CDR3 sequence reads: CASSHIAGGSDTQYF. The CDR3 DNA reads TGCGCCAGCAGCCATATAGCGGGAGGGTCGGACACGCAGTATTTT. This sequence joins TRBV4-3 and TRBJ2-3, with 11 bases fitting TRBD2. The germline V gene encodes CDR1 LGHNA and CDR2 YSLEER. The CDR3 runs 15 residues. The trim removed 3 bases at V and 9 bases at J, leaving 8 bases unmatched.

This clonotype was seen repeatedly, ten times or more. J is TRBJ2-2 and V is TRBV7-6, with a weak D call TRBD2 (5 bases). V lost 8 bases, J lost 6 bases, and 19 bases lay in between. The CDR3 runs to 15 residues. The germline gives CDR1 SGHVS, CDR2 FNYEAQ. CDR3 protein: CASARTASIAGELFF. The DNA for the CDR3 is TGTGCCAGCGCCCGGACTGCCTCGATTGCCGGGGAGCTGTTTTTT.

This clonotype was recorded at least ten times. The J gene is TRBJ1-2, the V gene TRBV3-1; 7 bases are a match to TRBD1. After removal of 1 base from V and 6 bases from J, the junction contained 2 bases not matched to a gene. The CDR3 is made up of 13 amino acids. The germline gives CDR1 LGHDT, CDR2 YNNKEL (reference sequence). CDR3: CASSQVDRDGYTF. The DNA of the CDR3 is TGTGCCAGCAGCCAAGTCGACAGGGATGGCTACACCTTC.

This clonotype has more than one count but fewer than ten. The chain employs TRBV24-1 and TRBJ2-7, with 8 bases lining up with TRBD2. V shed 7 bases and J 4 bases; nucleotides not matched to a gene: 17. The CDR3 is made up of 17 amino acids. CDR1 is KGHDR and CDR2 is SFDVKD in the germline V gene. For the CDR3, the DNA is TGTGCCACCAGGACCTGTGAGGGGACTAGGGGACCGTACGAGCAGTACGTC. It translates to CATRTCEGTRGPYEQYV.

In regard to this clonotype: This may come from a read error, since a much larger clone is one base off. The CDR3 DNA is TGTGCCAGAAGTCTGACAGGACCTAACTATGGCTACACCTTC. Translating gives CARSLTGPNYGYTF. V is TRBV19 and J is TRBJ1-2; possible D gene TRBD1, 6 bases. The germline V and J ends were trimmed by 9 bases and 0 bases, with 14 bases remaining between them. The CDR3 loop spans 14 amino acids. Germline V gene sequence: CDR1 LNHDA, CDR2 SQIVND (reference sequence).

This clonotype came up many times. The rearrangement joins TRBV6-6 to TRBJ1-2; tentatively, D is TRBD1 (6 bases). Trimming removed 6 bases from V and 5 bases from J, with 16 bases in between. There are 14 residues in the CDR3. Germline V lookup: CDR1 MNHNY, CDR2 SVGAGI (reference sequence). The CDR3 DNA is TGTGCCAGCAGCGGACGGACAGCGGAATATGGCTACACCTTC. It codes for CASSGRTAEYGYTF.

In its sample, this clonotype was seen many times. The chain joins TRBV19 to TRBJ2-5; 10 bases match TRBD1. The CDR3 is 16 residues long. Germline V gives CDR1 LNHDA, CDR2 SQIVND (reference sequence). The V segment lost 5 bases and the J segment 4 bases; nucleotides outside the gene matches: 10. CDR3 DNA: TGTGCCAGTAGTGTTCCGGGACAGGGGTGGACAGAGACCCAGTACTTC. This gives the protein CASSVPGQGWTETQYF.

This clonotype has a handful of counts. The V gene is TRBV29-1, the J gene TRBJ1-2; 9 nucleotides match TRBD1. CDR3 length: 13 residues. Per germline, CDR1 SQVTM and CDR2 ANQGSEA. Losses at the gene ends were 6 bases for V and 7 bases for J; bases not matched to a gene: 9. CDR3 nucleotides: TGCAGCGTCAAGGAGGGACAGGGTCCTGGCTACACCTTC. Translating gives CSVKEGQGPGYTF.

This clonotype has only a few counts. V gene TRBV5-1 combines with J gene TRBJ1-2; tentative D call: TRBD1 (5 bases). Germline-derived CDR1 and CDR2 are SGHRS and YFSETQ. This CDR3 comprises 15 residues. Deletions cut 4 bases from V and 0 bases from J, with 13 bases between. The CDR3 coding sequence is TGCGCCAGCAGCACGGGGACGTCCTCTAACTATGGCTACACCTTC. Its protein product is CASSTGTSSNYGYTF.

This clonotype was detected ten times or more. The chain recombines TRBV20-1 with TRBJ2-4; 12 bases fit TRBD2. The CDR3 is 17 amino acids. Trimming took 1 base from V and 8 from J; bases not matched to a gene: 12. Germline assignment: CDR1 DFQATT and CDR2 SNEGSKA (reference sequence). The DNA of the CDR3 is TGCAGTGCTAGAGCCGGGCTAGCGGGAGGGTCAGGGGACATTCAGTACTTC. It translates to CSARAGLAGGSGDIQYF.

The rearrangement links TRBV3-1 to TRBJ2-2; 8 positions match TRBD2. Germline V gives CDR1 LGHDT, CDR2 YNNKEL (reference sequence). This CDR3 region has 16 residues. Germline trimming cut 0 bases from V and 6 bases from J; bases unmatched to any gene: 6. The CDR3, as DNA: TGTGCCAGCAGCCAAGATGGGCGGGAGGTGTCCGGGGAGCTGTTTTTT. Amino acids: CASSQDGREVSGELFF.